What follows describes a single T cell receptor (beta chain). As yet, its antigen is unknown. These data come from a study of post-analysis software for immune sequencing data. cDNA libraries for TCR beta contained unique molecular identifiers. Using its own MiXCR run on the PCR reads, TCRdb lists one record per CDR3 protein. This sample carries fewer than 850,000 distinct CDR3 sequences, about half of them seen once, and the ten largest clones take approximately 5%. The CDR3 sequence is 16 residues long. V lost 3 bases, J lost 5 bases, and 7 bases stayed unmatched. Germline assignment: CDR1 PRHDT and CDR2 FYEKMQ (reference sequence). Findings and limits, study-wide: In multiple sclerosis, normalized Chao1 diversity was significantly below that of controls. About five TRBV segments appeared more often in patients than in controls, and TRBV5-6, TRBV5-1 and TRBV20-1 were among these. F measure grouped same-batch samples tightly together.

The material sequenced was blood. The chain uses TRBV13 and TRBJ1-1, with TRBD1 identical over 12 bases. The clonotype was recovered from a girl aged 5 to 17 with multiple sclerosis. The CDR3 spells CASSLGTGGVRTEAFF. Here the CDR3 DNA reads TGTGCCAGCAGCTTGGGGACAGGGGGCGTACGGACTGAAGCTTTCTTT.